These 25 T cell receptor beta chains originate from one sample sequenced in a study of spatial heterogeneity in lung cancer. The antigens of these receptors remain unknown. TCRdb re-called the 5' RACE reads with MiXCR, one entry per CDR3 protein. Of over 1,000 distinct CDR3 sequences listed, roughly 30% were seen once; the top ten hold 9.5% to 13%. Time point defined: sample taken at primary tumor resection. The study, taken as a whole, reports: For expanded intratumoral alpha and beta TCRs, counts tracked tumor mutation counts.

Sequences were derived from lung tumor tissue, sampled at surgery. The source is a male donor with early-stage non-small cell lung cancer.

This clonotype was seen a handful of times. This beta chain was picked up by a library intended for alpha chains and is off target, so its count carries little meaning. The genes are TRBV6-6 and TRBJ2-7, with D tentatively TRBD2 (5 bases). Germline CDR1 MNHNY, CDR2 SVGAGI (reference sequence). This CDR3 is 13 amino acids long. V was trimmed by 0 bases and J by 6 bases, leaving 9 bases between them. The DNA for the CDR3 is TGTGCCAGCAGTTACTCGAGAAGCGGCGAGCAGTACTTC. Translation: CASSYSRSGEQYF.

Details on this clonotype: In a library made to pick up alpha chains, this beta chain is a stray read with a size that means little. This chain uses TRBV9 with TRBJ2-3, with D unclear. There are 11 residues in the CDR3. Germline CDR1 SGDLS, CDR2 YYNGEE. Trimming stripped 3 bases from V and 2 bases from J, with 1 base between. The chain's CDR3 is CASSDTDTQYF. In DNA form, the CDR3 reads TGTGCCAGCAGCGACACAGATACGCAGTATTTT. Full variable domain (rest looked up from reference TRBV9 and TRBJ2-3): DSGVTQTPKHLITATGQRVTLRCSPRSGDLSVYWYQQSLDQGLQFLIQYYNGEERAKGNILERFSAQQFPDLHSELNLSSLELGDSALYFCASSDTDTQYFGPGTRLTVL.

Relative to its sample, this clonotype is large. This beta chain is an off-target read within a library intended for alpha chains, so its frequency means little. The chain couples TRBV7-8 to TRBJ2-3; 7 nucleotides agree with TRBD2. Germline lookup yields CDR1 SGHVS and CDR2 FQNEAQ. The CDR3 length is 17 residues. Unmatched junction bases numbered 6, after V lost 0 bases and J lost 0 bases. In DNA, the CDR3 is TGTGCCAGCAGCTTAGCGCCCCAGCGGGGAAGCACAGATACGCAGTATTTT. Translating it yields CASSLAPQRGSTDTQYF.

On this clonotype: The size of this beta chain means little, since it is a stray read in a library made for alpha chains. The chain is built from TRBV7-2 and TRBJ2-3; D might be TRBD2 (6 bases). Germline assignment: CDR1 SGHTA and CDR2 FQGNSA. V dropped 11 bases and J dropped 1 base, with 13 bases sitting between them. This CDR3 is 13 amino acids long. CDR3 residues: CAAGLTRTDTQYF. CDR3 in DNA: TGTGCCGCGGGGCTAACTCGCACAGATACGCAGTATTTT.

A note on this clonotype: A library made for alpha chains picked up this beta chain off target, so its size means little. This sequence joins TRBV20-1 and TRBJ2-5; 7 bases are a match to TRBD2. The CDR3 loop spans 13 amino acids. Per germline, CDR1 DFQATT and CDR2 SNEGSKA (reference sequence). J was trimmed by 1 base and V by 1 base; bases with no gene match: 0. This CDR3 is CSARASGQETQYF. CDR3 DNA: TGCAGTGCTAGAGCTAGCGGCCAAGAGACCCAGTACTTC.

Concerning this clonotype: The library was built for alpha chains, so this beta chain is an off-target read and its size means little. V usage is TRBV7-2 and J usage is TRBJ2-7; possible D gene TRBD1, 5 bases. Germline V gene data show CDR1 as SGHTA and CDR2 as FQGNSA. CDR3 length equals 13 residues. V was pared by 5 bases and J by 3 bases, with 11 bases between. The CDR3 bases are TGTGCCAGCAGCGCCGGACAAAACTACGAGCAGTACTTC. Its translation: CASSAGQNYEQYF.

With respect to this clonotype: The library was designed around alpha chains, so this beta chain is a stray read whose abundance carries little weight. The chain employs TRBV20-1 and TRBJ2-4; D not resolved. V was pared by 1 base and J by 4 bases, with 11 bases between. This CDR3 comprises 14 residues. CDR1 is DFQATT, CDR2 SNEGSKA, per germline (reference sequence). The CDR3 DNA is TGCAGTGCTAGAGCTCCCTTTTCAAAAAACATTCAGTACTTC. Translation gives CSARAPFSKNIQYF.

This clonotype counts as large (0.1 to 1%). This beta chain turned up in a library designed for alpha chains; as an off-target read, its abundance says little. The V gene is TRBV14, the J gene TRBJ2-7, with D uncertain. The length of the CDR3 is 15 residues. Trimming took off 0 bases at V and 0 bases at J, with 9 bases between the two ends. The germline V gene encodes CDR1 SGHDN and CDR2 FVKESK. CDR3 sequence: CASSQDPASSYEQYF. The CDR3, as DNA: TGTGCCAGCAGCCAAGACCCGGCGAGCTCCTACGAGCAGTACTTC.

Concerning this clonotype: Because the library targeted alpha chains, this beta chain is an off-target read whose size means little. This sequence joins TRBV7-9 and TRBJ2-5, with no clear D. The CDR3 loop spans 12 amino acids. Germline V gene sequence: CDR1 SEHNR, CDR2 FQNEAQ (reference sequence). Trimming cost V 3 bases and J 5 bases, with 7 bases left between them. In DNA, the CDR3 is TGTGCCAGCAGCTTCGATCGGGAGACCCAGTACTTC. Its translation is CASSFDRETQYF.

This clonotype is large by share. Since the library was made to target alpha chains, this beta chain is a stray read and its abundance is not meaningful. V usage is TRBV3-1 and J usage is TRBJ2-1; no firm D call. The CDR3 is 12 amino acids. V was trimmed by 3 bases and J by 6 bases, leaving 6 bases between them. Per the germline V gene, CDR1 is LGHDT and CDR2 is YNNKEL (reference sequence). As DNA, the CDR3 is TGTGCCAGCAGCCATAGGGCCAATGAGCAGTTCTTC. Amino acids: CASSHRANEQFF.

This clonotype was observed a handful of times. Little can be read into the size of this beta chain, an off-target read in a library designed for alpha chains. V gene TRBV6-5 combines with J gene TRBJ2-1; 11 positions match TRBD2. The CDR3 consists of 13 residues. Germline CDR1 reads MNHEY; CDR2 reads SVGAGI. The J segment lost 15 bases and the V segment lost 5 bases, leaving 9 bases of the junction unmatched. CDR3 in DNA: TGTGCCAGCAGTGGAAATAGCGGGAGGGCCCCGTTCTTC. This encodes CASSGNSGRAPFF.

Notes on this clonotype: The size of this beta chain means little, since it is a stray read in a library made for alpha chains. The J gene is TRBJ2-1, the V gene TRBV10-2; 8 bases are shared with TRBD1. The germline V gene has CDR1 WSHSY and CDR2 SAAADI. The CDR3 has 15 amino acids. Trimming at V came to 6 bases and at J to 4 bases, leaving 8 bases not matched to a gene. The CDR3 DNA sequence: TGCGCCAGCAGCATTGGGCAGGGGGCATACAATGAGCAGTTCTTC. Translated, it gives CASSIGQGAYNEQFF.

Regarding this clonotype: This beta chain appears as a stray read in a library generated for alpha chains; its size is not informative. This chain connects TRBV12-3 or TRBV12-4 to TRBJ2-3; D not certain. V was shortened by 6 bases and J by 2 bases, with 12 bases between the two germline ends. The CDR3 runs 14 residues. The CDR3 DNA reads TGTGCCAGCAGCCGGGCCGCACACACAGATACGCAGTATTTT. The encoded protein is CASSRAAHTDTQYF.

About this clonotype: This beta chain turned up in a library designed for alpha chains; as an off-target read, its abundance says little. This rearrangement joins TRBV29-1 to TRBJ1-5; D is uncertain. The germline CDR1 and CDR2 sequences are SQVTM and ANQGSEA. The CDR3 is 12 amino acids. The ends were cut back, 5 bases at V and 0 bases at J, with 5 bases in the middle. The DNA of the CDR3 is TGCAGCGTTCGGTATAGCAATCAGCCCCAGCATTTT. Translation gives CSVRYSNQPQHF.

Sample share makes this clonotype large. The library was prepared for alpha chains; this beta chain is a stray read, so its frequency means little. The genes are TRBV6-2 or TRBV6-3 and TRBJ2-7; 8 bases are shared with TRBD1. After removal of 7 bases from V and 6 bases from J, the junction contained 5 bases not matched to a gene. Germline CDR1 MNHEY, CDR2 SVGEGT. CDR3 length: 12 residues. The CDR3 sequence is CASTMTGVEQYF. As DNA, the CDR3 is TGTGCCAGCACCATGACAGGGGTCGAGCAGTACTTC.

This clonotype was counted between two and nine times. Since it is a stray read in a library aimed at alpha chains, this beta chain has a size that is not meaningful. V usage is TRBV5-1 and J usage is TRBJ2-2; D remains ambiguous. CDR3 length: 14 amino acids. Germline CDR1 and CDR2: SGHRS and YFSETQ. The V gene lost 0 bases and the J gene lost 4 bases, with 7 bases spanning the gap. CDR3 residues: CASSLGRVTGELFF. The CDR3, as DNA: TGCGCCAGCAGCTTGGGACGGGTCACCGGGGAGCTGTTTTTT.

As regards this clonotype: An end of the junction differs from the germline gene, which may be a read error. With the library built for alpha chains, this beta chain is off target and its frequency is not meaningful. The rearrangement uses TRBV28 and TRBJ2-7; D perhaps matches TRBD2 (5 bases). The CDR3 covers 11 residues. The germline V gene has CDR1 MDHEN and CDR2 SYDVKM. The CDR3, as DNA: TGTGCCAGCAGTATCAGGACTCAAACGAACTTC. Translated, it gives CASSIRTQTNF.

About this clonotype itself: In a library made to pick up alpha chains, this beta chain is a stray read with a size that means little. The chain is built from TRBV5-1 and TRBJ2-3; 14 bases fit TRBD2. The CDR3 covers 15 residues. Germline loops: CDR1 SGHRS, CDR2 YFSETQ. After removal of 3 bases from V and 14 bases from J, the junction contained 11 bases not matched to a gene. The CDR3 loop is CASSSGTSGSAQRYF. CDR3 DNA: TGCGCCAGCAGCTCGGGGACTAGCGGGAGCGCACAAAGGTATTTT.

For this clonotype: Germline is not matched at one junction end, which may reflect a read error. Within a library made for alpha chains, this beta chain is off target, and its count is uninformative. The CDR3 nucleotides are TGTGCTAGCAGCCTCTTACCGTTAGAGACCCAGTACTTC. This translates into CASSLLPLETQYF. The chain recombines TRBV7-7 with TRBJ2-5; D gene unclear. There are 13 residues in the CDR3. The germline CDR1 and CDR2 sequences are SSHAT and FNYEAQ (reference sequence). Based on the CDR3 plus reference TRBV7-7 and TRBJ2-5, the full variable domain is GAGVSQSPRYKVTKRGQDVTLRCDPISSHATLYWYQQALGQGPEFLTYFNYEAQPDKSGLPSDRFSAERPEGSISTLTIQRTEQRDSAMYRCASSLLPLETQYFGPGTRLLVL.

Notes on this clonotype: The library was designed around alpha chains, so this beta chain is a stray read whose abundance carries little weight. V and J are TRBV7-2 and TRBJ2-7, with D unclear. CDR3 length equals 14 residues. Trimming stripped 0 bases from V and 1 base from J, with 7 bases between. Per the germline V gene, CDR1 is SGHTA and CDR2 is FQGNSA. CDR3 nucleotide sequence: TGTGCCAGCAGCTTAGCCTCAGGTTCCTACGAGCAGTACTTC. This translates into CASSLASGSYEQYF.

As for this clonotype: This beta chain came through as a stray read in a library set up for alpha chains, and its size says little. The chain links TRBV3-1 to TRBJ2-1, with unresolved D. From germline, CDR1 is LGHDT and CDR2 YNNKEL (reference sequence). Trimming stripped 4 bases from V and 6 bases from J, with 4 bases between. This CDR3 is 11 amino acids long. CDR3 nucleotide sequence: TGTGCCAGCAGCCTACGCAATGAGCAGTTCTTC. Its translation is CASSLRNEQFF.

This clonotype has only a few counts. Because the library targeted alpha chains, this beta chain is an off-target read whose size means little. The chain links TRBV11-2 to TRBJ2-7; 10 bases match TRBD2. Germline CDR1 and CDR2: SGHAT and FQNNGV. Trimming took 6 bases from V and 9 from J; bases not matched to a gene: 11. The CDR3 is 14 residues long. The DNA of the CDR3 is TGTGCCAGCAGGGCACTAGCGGGGCCACTGGGGCAGTACTTC. It translates to CASRALAGPLGQYF.

This clonotype was detected a few times. The library was built for alpha chains, so this beta chain is an off-target read and its size means little. The chain combines TRBV12-3 or TRBV12-4 with TRBJ2-5; 9 bases map to TRBD1. The CDR3 extends over 16 amino acids. The V segment lost 6 bases and the J segment 2 bases; nucleotides outside the gene matches: 10. For the CDR3, the DNA is TGTGCCAGCAGGCCCGACAGGGGGATCGAACAAGAGACCCAGTACTTC. As protein: CASRPDRGIEQETQYF.

This clonotype is termed large. This beta chain came through as a stray read in a library set up for alpha chains, and its size says little. J is TRBJ2-4 and V is TRBV7-2; D is unresolved. The CDR3 contains 14 residues. Germline V gene sequence: CDR1 SGHTA, CDR2 FQGNSA. Trimming cost V 2 bases and J 0 bases, with 5 bases left between them. CDR3 loop: CASSLSLAKNIQYF. The CDR3 region has the DNA TGTGCCAGCAGCTTATCCCTAGCCAAAAACATTCAGTACTTC. Based on the CDR3 plus reference TRBV7-2 and TRBJ2-4, the full variable domain is GAGVSQSPSNKVTEKGKDVELRCDPISGHTALYWYRQSLGQGLEFLIYFQGNSAPDKSGLPSDRFSAERTGGSVSTLTIQRTQQEDSAVYLCASSLSLAKNIQYFGAGTRLSVL.

This clonotype was seen once. Within a library made for alpha chains, this beta chain is off target, and its count is uninformative. The rearrangement links TRBV6-1 to TRBJ2-2, with unresolved D. Trimming removed 7 bases from V and 3 bases from J, with 12 bases in between. CDR1 is MNHNS and CDR2 is SASEGT in the germline V gene. The CDR3 sequence is 14 residues long. The CDR3 sequence: CASKGREDTGELFF. The CDR3 bases are TGTGCCAGCAAGGGCCGAGAGGACACCGGGGAGCTGTTTTTT.